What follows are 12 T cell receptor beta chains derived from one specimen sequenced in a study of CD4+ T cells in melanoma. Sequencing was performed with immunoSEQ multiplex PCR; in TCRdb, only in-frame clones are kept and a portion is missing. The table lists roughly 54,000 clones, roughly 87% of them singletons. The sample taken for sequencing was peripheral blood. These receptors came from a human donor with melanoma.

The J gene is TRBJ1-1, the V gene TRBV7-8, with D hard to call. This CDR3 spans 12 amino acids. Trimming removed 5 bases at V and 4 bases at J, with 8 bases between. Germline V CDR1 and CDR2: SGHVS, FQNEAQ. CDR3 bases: TGTGCCAGCAGCGCCTCGGGCACTGAAGCTTTCTTT. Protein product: CASSASGTEAFF.

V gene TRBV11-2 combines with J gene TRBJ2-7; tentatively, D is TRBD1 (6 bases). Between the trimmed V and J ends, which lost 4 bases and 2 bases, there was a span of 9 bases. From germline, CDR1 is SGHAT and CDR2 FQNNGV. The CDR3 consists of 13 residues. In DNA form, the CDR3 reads TGTGCCAGCAGCTCAGGGACAACCTACGAGCAGTACTTC. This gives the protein CASSSGTTYEQYF. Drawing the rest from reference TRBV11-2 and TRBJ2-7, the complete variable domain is EAGVAQSPRYKIIEKRQSVAFWCNPISGHATLYWYQQILGQGPKLLIQFQNNGVVDDSQLPKDRFSAERLKGVDSTLKIQPAKLEDSAVYLCASSSGTTYEQYFGPGTRLTVT.

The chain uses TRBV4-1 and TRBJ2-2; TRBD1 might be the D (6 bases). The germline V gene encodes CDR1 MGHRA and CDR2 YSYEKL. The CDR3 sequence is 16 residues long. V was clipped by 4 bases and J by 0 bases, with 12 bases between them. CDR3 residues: CASSPLGQSNTGELFF. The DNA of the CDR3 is TGCGCCAGCAGCCCCCTAGGACAGTCGAACACCGGGGAGCTGTTTTTT.

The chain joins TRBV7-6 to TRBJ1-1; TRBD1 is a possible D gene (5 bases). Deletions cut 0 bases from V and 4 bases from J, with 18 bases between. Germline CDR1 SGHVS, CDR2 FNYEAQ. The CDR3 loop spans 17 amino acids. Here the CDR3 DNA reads TGTGCCAGCAGCTTAGCGCGGGCGGGGGAAACAGGCACTGAAGCTTTCTTT. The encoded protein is CASSLARAGETGTEAFF.

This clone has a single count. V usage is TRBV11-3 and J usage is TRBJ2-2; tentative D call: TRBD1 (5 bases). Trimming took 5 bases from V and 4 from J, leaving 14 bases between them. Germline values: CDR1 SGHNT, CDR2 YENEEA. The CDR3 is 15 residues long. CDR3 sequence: CASSQGTWATGELFF. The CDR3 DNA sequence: TGTGCCAGCAGCCAGGGAACGTGGGCCACCGGGGAGCTGTTTTTT.

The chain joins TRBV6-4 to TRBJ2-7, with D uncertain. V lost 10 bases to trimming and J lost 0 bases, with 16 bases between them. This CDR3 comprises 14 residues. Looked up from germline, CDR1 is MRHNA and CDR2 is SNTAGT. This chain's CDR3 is CATSERAGSYEQYF. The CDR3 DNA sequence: TGTGCCACCTCTGAAAGGGCAGGCTCCTACGAGCAGTACTTC.

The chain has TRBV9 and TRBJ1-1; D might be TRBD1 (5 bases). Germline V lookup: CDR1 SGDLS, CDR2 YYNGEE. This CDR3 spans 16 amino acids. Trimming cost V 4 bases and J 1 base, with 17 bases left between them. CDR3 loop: CASSPSPGLQNTEAFF. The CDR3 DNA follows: TGTGCCAGCAGCCCTAGCCCGGGACTCCAGAACACTGAAGCTTTCTTT.

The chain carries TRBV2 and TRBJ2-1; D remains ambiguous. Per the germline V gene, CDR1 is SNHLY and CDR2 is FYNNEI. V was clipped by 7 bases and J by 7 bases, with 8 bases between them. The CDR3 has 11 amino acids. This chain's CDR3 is CASNLLNEQFF. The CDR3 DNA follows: TGTGCCAGCAACCTGTTGAATGAGCAGTTCTTC.

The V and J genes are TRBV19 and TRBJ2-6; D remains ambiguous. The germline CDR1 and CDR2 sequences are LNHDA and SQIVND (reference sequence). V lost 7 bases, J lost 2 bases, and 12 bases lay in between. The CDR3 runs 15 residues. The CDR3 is CASIDPSTGANVLTF. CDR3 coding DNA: TGTGCCAGTATCGACCCATCTACTGGGGCCAACGTCCTGACTTTC. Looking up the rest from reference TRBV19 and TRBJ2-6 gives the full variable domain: DGGITQSPKYLFRKEGQNVTLSCEQNLNHDAMYWYRQDPGQGLRLIYYSQIVNDFQKGDIAEGYSVSREKKESFPLTVTSAQKNPTAFYLCASIDPSTGANVLTFGAGSRLTVL.

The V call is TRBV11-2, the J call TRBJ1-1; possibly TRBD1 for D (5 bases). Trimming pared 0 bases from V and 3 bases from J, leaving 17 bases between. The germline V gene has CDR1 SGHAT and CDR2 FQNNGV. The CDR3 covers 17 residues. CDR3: CASSLEGPGRGYTEAFF. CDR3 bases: TGTGCCAGCAGCTTAGAAGGGCCGGGAAGGGGCTACACTGAAGCTTTCTTT.

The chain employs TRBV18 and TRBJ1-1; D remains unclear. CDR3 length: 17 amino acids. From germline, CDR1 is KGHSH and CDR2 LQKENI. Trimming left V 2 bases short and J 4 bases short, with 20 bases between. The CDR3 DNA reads TGTGCCAGCTCACCAGCCGCGATAGATCTTATGAGCACTGAAGCTTTCTTT. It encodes CASSPAAIDLMSTEAFF.

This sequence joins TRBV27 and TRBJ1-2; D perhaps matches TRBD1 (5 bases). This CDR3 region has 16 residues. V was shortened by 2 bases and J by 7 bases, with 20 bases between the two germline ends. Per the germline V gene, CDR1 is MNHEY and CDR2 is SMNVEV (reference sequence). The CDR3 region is CASSLTLASGGGGYTF. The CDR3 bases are TGTGCCAGCAGTTTAACCCTGGCCAGCGGGGGTGGTGGCTACACCTTC.